The 5 T cell receptor beta chains reported below all come from one sample, sequenced in a study of T cell repertoires and HLA-DP antigens. The assay was immunoSEQ multiplex PCR, and TCRdb's table has in-frame clones only and misses some. Found here are about 73,000 clones, about four fifths of them singletons; the top ten hold more than 1.5%. For these receptors, no antigen is known. Sequencing was carried out using CD4+ T cells from PBMCs. These receptors all stem from a man aged 55 to 69 in good health and CMV-seronegative.

The chain is built from TRBV5-4 and TRBJ2-3; 13 positions agree with TRBD2. CDR3 length equals 16 residues. The trim removed 4 bases at V and 5 bases at J, leaving 7 bases unmatched. From germline, CDR1 is SGHNT and CDR2 YYREEE (reference sequence). CDR3 DNA: TGTGCCAGCAGCCTACGGACTAGCGGGAGAGGAGATACGCAGTATTTT. Amino acids: CASSLRTSGRGDTQYF.

The chain is built from TRBV7-8 and TRBJ1-1, with unresolved D. Germline CDR1 is SGHVS and CDR2 is FQNEAQ. This CDR3 region has 14 residues. Trimming stripped 4 bases from V and 2 bases from J, with 11 bases between. Here the CDR3 DNA reads TGTGCCAGCAGCTATCTTGGCAGTAACACTGAAGCTTTCTTT. Amino acids: CASSYLGSNTEAFF.

This clone was detected once. The chain couples TRBV11-2 to TRBJ2-5, with D tentatively TRBD2 (7 bases). The CDR3 sequence is 16 residues long. Germline lookup yields CDR1 SGHAT and CDR2 FQNNGV. V was cut by 5 bases and J by 7 bases, with 23 bases left in between. DNA for the CDR3: TGTGCCAGCAGCCCCCGGGGGGACACTCGGATCGGGACCCAGTACTTC. This gives the protein CASSPRGDTRIGTQYF.

The V and J genes are TRBV28 and TRBJ2-4, with D possibly called TRBD1 or TRBD2 (5 bases each). Germline V gene lookup returns CDR1 MDHEN and CDR2 SYDVKM. The CDR3 runs 13 residues. V was trimmed by 8 bases and J by 6 bases, leaving 14 bases between them. The CDR3 bases are TGTGCCAGCCGGGGCCCGACAGTAAACATTCAGTACTTC. This sequence encodes CASRGPTVNIQYF.

The chain is built from TRBV9 and TRBJ2-5, with D possibly matching TRBD2 (5 bases). Per germline, CDR1 SGDLS and CDR2 YYNGEE. The CDR3 loop spans 15 amino acids. V lost 0 bases and J 5 bases, leaving 14 bases between the germline ends. CDR3 sequence (DNA): TGTGCCAGCAGCGTAGCTGGTACGGGGAAGGAGACCCAGTACTTC. Translated, it gives CASSVAGTGKETQYF.